This TCR beta chain originates from a study of T cell changes during pregnancy in multiple sclerosis. Per germline, CDR1 SQVTM and CDR2 ANQGSEA. The CDR3 sequence is 15 residues long. The trim removed 4 bases at V and 8 bases at J, leaving 11 bases unmatched. Method: immunoSEQ multiplex PCR; TCRdb's copy keeps in-frame clones and lacks some. The table has 90,000 to 120,000 clones, around 93% seen once. The material sequenced was peripheral blood, taken before pregnancy. The clonotype comes from a female donor with multiple sclerosis, enrolled in a pregnancy study. V is TRBV29-1 and J is TRBJ2-1; 10 positions match TRBD2. The CDR3 sequence: CSVVPSGSLVDEQFF. The CDR3 DNA reads as TGCAGCGTTGTTCCTAGCGGGAGCCTAGTCGATGAGCAGTTCTTC.